Each of the 27 T cell receptor beta chains below was sequenced from the same sample in a study of technical replicates of blood from a handful of donors. Profiled with immunoSEQ multiplex PCR; TCRdb holds only in-frame clones, not every one. The repertoire holds tens of thousands of clones, 90% to 95% seen once, with around 0.41% in the top ten. Sequencing was carried out using T cells isolated from PBMCs. The source of these receptors is a human donor in good health.

The rearrangement uses TRBV28 and TRBJ2-1; TRBD2 aligns across 7 bases. The germline CDR1 and CDR2 sequences are MDHEN and SYDVKM. The CDR3 extends over 14 amino acids. J gave up 8 bases and V 6 bases, and 10 bases lay outside the gene matches. This CDR3 reads CASSPMGGVYEQFF. DNA for the CDR3: TGTGCCAGCAGCCCTATGGGGGGGGTTTATGAGCAGTTCTTC.

This sequence joins TRBV7-8 and TRBJ1-5, with D perhaps matching TRBD1 (5 bases). Germline V gives CDR1 SGHVS, CDR2 FQNEAQ. The CDR3 covers 13 residues. V lost 6 bases and J 7 bases, leaving 13 bases between the germline ends. CDR3 residues: CASSSGGLQPQHF. CDR3 bases: TGTGCCAGCAGTTCCGGGGGTCTACAGCCCCAGCATTTT.

V is TRBV4-1 and J is TRBJ1-2; 11 bases are shared with TRBD1. Losses at the gene ends were 3 bases for V and 4 bases for J; bases not matched to a gene: 7. The V gene's germline CDR1 is MGHRA and CDR2 YSYEKL. The CDR3 contains 16 residues. The CDR3 sequence is CASSHGQGANRYGYTF. CDR3 DNA: TGCGCCAGCAGCCATGGACAGGGGGCAAACCGCTATGGCTACACCTTC.

This chain links TRBV6-1 with TRBJ2-3; 10 bases agree with TRBD2. Unmatched junction bases numbered 5, after V lost 2 bases and J lost 6 bases. Germline CDR1 is MNHNS and CDR2 is SASEGT. The CDR3 spans 15 residues. The chain's CDR3 is CASSELAGARDTQYF. The CDR3 DNA follows: TGTGCCAGCAGTGAACTAGCGGGGGCAAGGGATACGCAGTATTTT.

CDR3 DNA sequence: TGTGCCAGCAGTTTAATCCTCTCTGGGGCCAACGTCCTGACTTTC. It is translated as CASSLILSGANVLTF. The V call is TRBV28, the J call TRBJ2-6; D remains unclear. V lost 2 bases and J lost 0, with 5 bases in between. This CDR3 contains 15 residues. Germline V gives CDR1 MDHEN, CDR2 SYDVKM.

This chain connects TRBV30 to TRBJ2-2; 7 nucleotides align to TRBD2. J was trimmed by 2 bases and V by 2 bases; bases with no gene match: 8. CDR3 length: 16 residues. The germline V gene has CDR1 GTSNPN and CDR2 SVGIG (reference sequence). The CDR3: CAWSRIPGGNTGELFF. CDR3 DNA sequence: TGTGCCTGGAGTAGAATACCGGGGGGTAACACCGGGGAGCTGTTTTTT. Full variable domain (outside the CDR3, taken from reference TRBV30 and TRBJ2-2): SQTIHQWPATLVQPVGSPLSLECTVEGTSNPNLYWYRQAAGRGLQLLFYSVGIGQISSEVPQNLSASRPQDRQFILSSKKLLLSDSGFYLCAWSRIPGGNTGELFFGEGSRLTVL.

V gene TRBV27 combines with J gene TRBJ1-2, with TRBD1 as a possible D gene (6 bases). The germline V gene has CDR1 MNHEY and CDR2 SMNVEV (reference sequence). V was clipped by 3 bases and J by 4 bases, with 9 bases between them. This CDR3 is 13 amino acids long. CDR3 loop: CASSLDRTYGYTF. The DNA of the CDR3 is TGTGCCAGCAGTTTGGACAGAACCTATGGCTACACCTTC.

This chain connects TRBV7-2 to TRBJ1-1, with 7 bases fitting TRBD1. CDR3 size: 15 residues. Trimming cost V 5 bases and J 2 bases; bases outside gene matches: 8. CDR1 and CDR2 from the germline V gene are SGHTA and FQGNSA. In nucleotides, the CDR3 is TGTGCCAGCAGCCCGTCGACAGGGTTTAACACTGAAGCTTTCTTT. It yields the protein CASSPSTGFNTEAFF. The entire variable domain, with the rest obtained from reference TRBV7-2 and TRBJ1-1, is as follows: GAGVSQSPSNKVTEKGKDVELRCDPISGHTALYWYRQSLGQGLEFLIYFQGNSAPDKSGLPSDRFSAERTGGSVSTLTIQRTQQEDSAVYLCASSPSTGFNTEAFFGQGTRLTVV.

This clone was observed a single time. The V gene is TRBV5-6, the J gene TRBJ2-7; D is unclear. CDR1 SGHDT and CDR2 YYEEEE come from the germline V gene. CDR3 size: 14 residues. Trimming shortened V by 1 base and J by 2 bases, and 10 bases separated the two germline ends. CDR3 sequence reads: CASSLWQTAYEQYF. The DNA of the CDR3 is TGTGCCAGCAGCTTGTGGCAAACCGCCTACGAGCAGTACTTC.

The rearrangement joins TRBV11-2 to TRBJ2-7; D uncertain. There are 14 residues in the CDR3. Per the germline V gene, CDR1 is SGHAT and CDR2 is FQNNGV. V was shortened by 5 bases and J by 2 bases, with 13 bases between the two germline ends. The CDR3 nucleotides are TGTGCCAGCAGCCGAGAGGTAGTTACCTACGAGCAGTACTTC. This encodes CASSREVVTYEQYF.

The J gene is TRBJ2-5, the V gene TRBV25-1, with D hard to call. Germline V gene lookup returns CDR1 MGHDK and CDR2 SYGVNS. V lost 4 bases, J lost 2 bases, and 20 bases lay in between. This CDR3 comprises 17 residues. The CDR3 sequence is CASSGLSLARSQETQYF. The CDR3 DNA reads as TGTGCCAGCAGTGGTCTTTCATTGGCCAGGTCTCAAGAGACCCAGTACTTC.

This chain links TRBV19 with TRBJ2-1; D may be TRBD1 (6 bases). Trimming took off 0 bases at V and 11 bases at J, with 11 bases between the two ends. Germline assignment: CDR1 LNHDA and CDR2 SQIVND (reference sequence). The CDR3 has 13 amino acids. CDR3 coding DNA: TGTGCCAGTAGTATAGATCGATGGGACAAGCAGTTCTTC. Protein sequence: CASSIDRWDKQFF.

The V gene is TRBV10-3, the J gene TRBJ1-5; TRBD1 matches 7 bases. The CDR3 is 14 amino acids. V lost 2 bases and J lost 4; bases outside the gene matches: 2. Germline assignment: CDR1 ENHRY and CDR2 SYGVKD. CDR3 sequence (DNA): TGTGCCATCAGTGAGGTGGACAGGAATCAGCCCCAGCATTTT. The encoded protein is CAISEVDRNQPQHF.

This clone was seen only once. J is TRBJ2-1 and V is TRBV19; TRBD2 matches 11 bases. V shed 4 bases and J 4 bases; nucleotides not matched to a gene: 6. The CDR3 spans 16 residues. Germline V gives CDR1 LNHDA, CDR2 SQIVND (reference sequence). The CDR3 DNA reads as TGTGCCAGTAGTACCCTAGCGGGAGGACTATACAATGAGCAGTTCTTC. Translation: CASSTLAGGLYNEQFF.

The J gene is TRBJ2-7, the V gene TRBV6-5; 8 nucleotides agree with TRBD2. V was pared by 0 bases and J by 2 bases, with 0 bases of the junction left unmatched. The CDR3 loop spans 14 amino acids. Germline values: CDR1 MNHEY, CDR2 SVGAGI. CDR3 nucleotides: TGTGCCAGCAGTTACTCGCGGGAGGCCTACGAGCAGTACTTC. This translates into CASSYSREAYEQYF.

This chain uses TRBV6-5 with TRBJ1-1; D might be TRBD1 (5 bases). The CDR3 runs 11 residues. In germline, CDR1 is MNHEY, CDR2 SVGAGI. V was cut by 4 bases and J by 7 bases, with 7 bases left in between. CDR3 bases: TGTGCCAGCAGTTCACAGGTTGAAGCTTTCTTT. Encoded protein: CASSSQVEAFF.

The chain combines TRBV4-1 with TRBJ1-5; D is possibly TRBD1 (5 bases). This CDR3 has 15 amino acids. The germline V and J ends were trimmed by 3 bases and 4 bases, with 13 bases remaining between them. Germline assignment: CDR1 MGHRA and CDR2 YSYEKL. The CDR3 is CASSQSRGLNQPQHF. The CDR3, as DNA: TGCGCCAGCAGCCAGTCGCGGGGACTGAATCAGCCCCAGCATTTT.

This chain uses TRBV5-6 with TRBJ2-5; 8 positions match TRBD2. The CDR3 sequence is 12 residues long. Germline assignment: CDR1 SGHDT and CDR2 YYEEEE. V was pared by 5 bases and J by 4 bases, with 1 base of the junction left unmatched. The CDR3 DNA is TGTGCCAGCAGGCTAGCGGGAGAGACCCAGTACTTC. This translates into CASRLAGETQYF.

The sample holds one count of this clone. This rearrangement joins TRBV30 to TRBJ2-1; 7 positions match TRBD2. In germline, CDR1 is GTSNPN, CDR2 SVGIG (reference sequence). V was pared by 2 bases and J by 7 bases, with 8 bases of the junction left unmatched. The CDR3 has 14 residues. The DNA of the CDR3 is TGTGCCTGGAGTATGACGGGAGGCATAAATGAGCAGTTCTTC. Protein: CAWSMTGGINEQFF.

This clone showed up just once. J is TRBJ1-5 and V is TRBV5-8, with D tentatively TRBD1 (5 bases). Germline CDR1 and CDR2: SGHTS and YDEGEE. The CDR3 length is 15 residues. V lost 0 bases, J lost 3 bases, and 10 bases lay in between. DNA for the CDR3: TGTGCCAGCAGCTTGGCAGGGAGGTCCAATCAGCCCCAGCATTTT. It encodes CASSLAGRSNQPQHF.

V usage is TRBV7-8 and J usage is TRBJ2-1, with 10 positions matching TRBD1. Trimming took 2 bases from V and 5 from J; bases not matched to a gene: 3. In germline, CDR1 is SGHVS, CDR2 FQNEAQ. This CDR3 contains 15 residues. As DNA, the CDR3 is TGTGCCAGCAGCTTAAGGGACAGGGGTAACAATGAGCAGTTCTTC. As protein: CASSLRDRGNNEQFF.

V usage is TRBV7-3 and J usage is TRBJ1-1; no definite D call. Germline loops: CDR1 SGHTA, CDR2 FQGTGA. The CDR3 sequence is 13 residues long. V dropped 3 bases and J dropped 0 bases, with 5 bases sitting between them. As DNA, the CDR3 is TGTGCCAGCAGCTTGAGGATGAACACTGAAGCTTTCTTT. Encoded protein: CASSLRMNTEAFF.

The chain links TRBV18 to TRBJ2-7; 11 bases align to TRBD1. Germline-derived CDR1 and CDR2 are KGHSH and LQKENI. Germline trimming cut 2 bases from V and 4 bases from J; bases unmatched to any gene: 1. This CDR3 is 14 amino acids long. CDR3 coding DNA: TGTGCCAGCTCACCAGGACAGGGGGCATACGAGCAGTACTTC. This encodes CASSPGQGAYEQYF.

This sequence joins TRBV5-1 and TRBJ2-1; D may be TRBD1 (6 bases). Trimming took off 0 bases at V and 5 bases at J, with 15 bases between the two ends. CDR3 size: 16 residues. Germline CDR1 is SGHRS and CDR2 is YFSETQ. CDR3 sequence (DNA): TGCGCCAGCAGCTTGGCCCCCCAGGGGATGAACAATGAGCAGTTCTTC. Its translation is CASSLAPQGMNNEQFF.

The J gene is TRBJ1-2, the V gene TRBV5-1, with D possibly being TRBD1 (5 bases). Germline loops: CDR1 SGHRS, CDR2 YFSETQ. V shed 4 bases and J shed 1 base, with 20 bases lying between them. This CDR3 contains 17 residues. The CDR3 DNA reads TGCGCCAGCAGCCAGGTTAGGGGAACACCAGATAACTATGGCTACACCTTC. Translation gives CASSQVRGTPDNYGYTF.

V usage is TRBV7-2 and J usage is TRBJ1-5; 11 bases map to TRBD1. The CDR3 consists of 15 residues. V lost 6 bases to trimming and J lost 5 bases; unmatched junction nucleotides: 6. From germline, CDR1 is SGHTA and CDR2 FQGNSA. CDR3 sequence reads: CASRPGTGGYQPQHF. DNA for the CDR3: TGTGCCAGCAGGCCCGGGACAGGGGGATATCAGCCCCAGCATTTT.

The rearrangement uses TRBV18 and TRBJ2-7; D might be TRBD1 (6 bases). Germline CDR1 is KGHSH and CDR2 is LQKENI. The germline V and J ends were trimmed by 5 bases and 6 bases, with 23 bases remaining between them. The CDR3 runs to 16 residues. CDR3 bases: TGTGCCAGCTCAACAACTACAGGGATCCCCCCGACCGAGCAGTACTTC. Encoded protein: CASSTTTGIPPTEQYF.